This entry features one T cell receptor beta chain sequence. Its antigen is as yet unknown. Deletions cut 6 bases from V and 3 bases from J, with 8 bases between. This CDR3 region has 12 residues. The data were obtained in a study of human T cells and chemical hapten exposure. Whole-study context: Chiefly female patients presented with alopecia areata, totalis or universalis. Study-level findings and limits: Unchanged with DPC sensitization were TCRs above 1 in 1000 frequency.

Time point described: patch test 1, 2 weeks after DPC sensitization. Treatment indicated: therapeutic diphenylcyclopropenone sensitization with weekly scalp DPC. One entry per CDR3 protein, called by TCRdb with MiXCR from the RACE reads. The data show 75,000 to 100,000 distinct CDR3 sequences, around 12% seen once. The starting material was whole blood, obtained in connection with sensitization to the hapten diphenylcyclopropenone (DPC). The rearrangement links TRBV12-3 or TRBV12-4 to TRBJ1-2; D is undetermined. This clonotype was sampled from a woman between 40 and 55 years old with alopecia areata. Some clones in this sample may be carry-over from other donors' samples. CDR3 nucleotides: TGTGCCAGCAGAAAGGAAGACTATGGCTACACCTTC. This gives the protein CASRKEDYGYTF.